Described below is a single TCR beta chain sequence and its context. No antigen is known for it. The junction had 3 bases not matched to a gene; V was cut back by 5 bases and J by 0 bases. CDR3 length equals 14 residues. Germline-derived CDR1 and CDR2 are MDHEN and SYDVKM. This entry belongs to a study of cytomegalovirus exposure and HLA in healthy donors. Study-wide results and caveats: In vitro assays verified that a few CMV-associated chains recognized CMV antigens specifically.

Method: immunoSEQ multiplex PCR; TCRdb's copy keeps in-frame clones and lacks some. The table has 100,000 to 150,000 clones, about 93% seen once. Sequenced: PBMCs. The genes are TRBV28 and TRBJ1-1; 7 nucleotides agree with TRBD1. The sequence was obtained from a woman under 30 in good health and CMV-seronegative. CDR3 in DNA: TGTGCCAGCAGTGCGGGACAGTTGAACACTGAAGCTTTCTTT. Its translation is CASSAGQLNTEAFF.